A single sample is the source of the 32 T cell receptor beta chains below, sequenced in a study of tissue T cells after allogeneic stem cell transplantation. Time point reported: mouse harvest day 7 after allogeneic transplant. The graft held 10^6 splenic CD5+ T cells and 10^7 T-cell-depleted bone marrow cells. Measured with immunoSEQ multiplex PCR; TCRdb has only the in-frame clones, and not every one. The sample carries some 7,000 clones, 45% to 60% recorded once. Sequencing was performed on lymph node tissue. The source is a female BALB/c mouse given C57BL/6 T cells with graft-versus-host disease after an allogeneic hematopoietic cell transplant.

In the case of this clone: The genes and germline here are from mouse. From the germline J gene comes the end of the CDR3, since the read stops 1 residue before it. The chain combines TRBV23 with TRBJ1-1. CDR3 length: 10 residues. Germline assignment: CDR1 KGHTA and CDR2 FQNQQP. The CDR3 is CSSSQTEVFF. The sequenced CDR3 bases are TGCTCCAGCAGTCAAACAGAAGTCTTC. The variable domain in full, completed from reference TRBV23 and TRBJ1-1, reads DAAVTQKPRYLIKMKGQEAEMKCIPEKGHTAVFWYQQKQSKELKFLIYFQNQQPLDQIDMVKERFSAVCPSSSLCSLGIRTCEAEDSALYLCSSSQTEVFFGKGTRLTVV.

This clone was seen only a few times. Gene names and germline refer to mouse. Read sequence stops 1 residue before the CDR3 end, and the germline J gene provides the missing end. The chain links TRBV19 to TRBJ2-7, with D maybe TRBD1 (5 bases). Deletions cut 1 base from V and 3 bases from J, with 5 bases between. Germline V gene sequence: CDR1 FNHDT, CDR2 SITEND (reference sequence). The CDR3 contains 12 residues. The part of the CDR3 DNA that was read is TGTGCCAGCAGTATAAGGGGCTATGAACAGTAC. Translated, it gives CASSIRGYEQY. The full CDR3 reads CASSIRGYEQYF.

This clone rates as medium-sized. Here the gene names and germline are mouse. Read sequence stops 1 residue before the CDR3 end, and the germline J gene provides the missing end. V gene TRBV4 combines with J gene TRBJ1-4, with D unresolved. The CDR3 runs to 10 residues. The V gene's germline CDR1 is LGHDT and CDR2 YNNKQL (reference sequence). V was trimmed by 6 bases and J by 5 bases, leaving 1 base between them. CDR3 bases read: TGTGCCAGCAGAAACGAAAGATTATTT. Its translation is CASRNERLF. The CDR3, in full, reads CASRNERLFF.

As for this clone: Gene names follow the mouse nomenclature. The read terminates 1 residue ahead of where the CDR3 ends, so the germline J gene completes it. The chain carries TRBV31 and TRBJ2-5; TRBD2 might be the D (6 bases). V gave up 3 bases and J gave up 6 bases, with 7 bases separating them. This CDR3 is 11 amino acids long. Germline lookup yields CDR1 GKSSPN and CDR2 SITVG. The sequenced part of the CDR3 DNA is TGTGCCTGGAGACTGGGTGACACCCAGTAC. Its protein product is CAWRLGDTQY. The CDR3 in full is CAWRLGDTQYF. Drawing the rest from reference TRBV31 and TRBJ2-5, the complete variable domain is AQTIHQWPVAEIKAVGSPLSLGCTIKGKSSPNLYWYWQATGGTLQQLFYSITVGQVESVVQLNLSASRPKDDQFILSTEKLLLSHSGFYLCAWRLGDTQYFGPGTRLLVL.

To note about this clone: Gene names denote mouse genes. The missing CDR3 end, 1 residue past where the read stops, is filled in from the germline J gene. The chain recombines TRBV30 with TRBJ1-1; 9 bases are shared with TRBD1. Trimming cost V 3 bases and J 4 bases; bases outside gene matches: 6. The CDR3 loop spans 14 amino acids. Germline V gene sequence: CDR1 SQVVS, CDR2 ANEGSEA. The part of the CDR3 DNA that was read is TGTAGTTCTAGGGTGACAGGGGGAGGCACAGAAGTCTTC. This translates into CSSRVTGGGTEVF. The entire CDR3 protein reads CSSRVTGGGTEVFF.

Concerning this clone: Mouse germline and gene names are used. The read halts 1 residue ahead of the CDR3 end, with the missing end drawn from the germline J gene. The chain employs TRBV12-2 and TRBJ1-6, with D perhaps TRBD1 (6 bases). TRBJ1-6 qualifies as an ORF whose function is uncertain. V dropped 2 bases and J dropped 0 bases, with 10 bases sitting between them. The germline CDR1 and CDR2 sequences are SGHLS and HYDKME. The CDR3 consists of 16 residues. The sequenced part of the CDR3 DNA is TGTGCCAGCTCTCCCGGGGACAATTCCTATAATTCGCCCCTCTAC. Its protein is CASSPGDNSYNSPLY. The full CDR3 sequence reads CASSPGDNSYNSPLYF.

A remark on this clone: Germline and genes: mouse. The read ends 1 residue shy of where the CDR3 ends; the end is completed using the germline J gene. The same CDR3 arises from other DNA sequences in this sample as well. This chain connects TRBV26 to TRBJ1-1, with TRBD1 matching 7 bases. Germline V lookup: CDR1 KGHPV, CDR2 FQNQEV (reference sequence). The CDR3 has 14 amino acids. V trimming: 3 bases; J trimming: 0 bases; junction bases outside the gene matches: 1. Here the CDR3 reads CASSLQGANTEVFF. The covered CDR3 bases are TGTGCCAGCAGTCTCCAGGGGGCAAACACAGAAGTCTTC.

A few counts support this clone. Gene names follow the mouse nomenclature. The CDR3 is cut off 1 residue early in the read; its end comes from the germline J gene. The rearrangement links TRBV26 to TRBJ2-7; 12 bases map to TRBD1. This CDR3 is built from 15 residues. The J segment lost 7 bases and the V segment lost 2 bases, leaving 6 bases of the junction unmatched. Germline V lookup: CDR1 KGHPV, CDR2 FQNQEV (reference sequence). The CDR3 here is CASSLLGQGAGEQYF. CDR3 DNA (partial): TGTGCCAGCAGTCTGCTGGGACAGGGGGCGGGAGAACAGTAC.

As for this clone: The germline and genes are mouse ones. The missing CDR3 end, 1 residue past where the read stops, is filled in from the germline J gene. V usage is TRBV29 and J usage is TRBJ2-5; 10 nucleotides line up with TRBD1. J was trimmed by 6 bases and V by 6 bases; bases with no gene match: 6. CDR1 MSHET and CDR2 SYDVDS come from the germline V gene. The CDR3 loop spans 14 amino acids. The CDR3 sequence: CASSQGTGADTQYF. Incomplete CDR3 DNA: TGTGCTAGCAGCCAAGGGACAGGGGCGGACACCCAGTAC.

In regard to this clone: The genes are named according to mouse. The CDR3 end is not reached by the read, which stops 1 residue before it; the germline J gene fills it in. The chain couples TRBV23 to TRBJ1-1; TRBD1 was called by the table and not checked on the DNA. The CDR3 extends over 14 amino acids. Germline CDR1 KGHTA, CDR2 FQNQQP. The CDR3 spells CSSSQGTANTEVFF. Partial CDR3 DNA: TGCTCCAGCAGTCAAGGGACAGCAAACACAGAAGTCTTC.

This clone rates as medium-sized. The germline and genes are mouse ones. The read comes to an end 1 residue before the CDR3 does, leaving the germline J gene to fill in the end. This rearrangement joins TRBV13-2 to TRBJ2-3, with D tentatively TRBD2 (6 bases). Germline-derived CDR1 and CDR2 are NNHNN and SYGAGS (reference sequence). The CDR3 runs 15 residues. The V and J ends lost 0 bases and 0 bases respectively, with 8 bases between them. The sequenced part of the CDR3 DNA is TGTGCCAGCGGTGATGTGGGGGAGAGTGCAGAAACGCTGTAT. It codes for CASGDVGESAETLY. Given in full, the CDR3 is CASGDVGESAETLYF.

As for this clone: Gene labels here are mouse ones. Here the CDR3 reads CASSLQGAGDTQYF. CDR3 DNA, as far as it was read: TGTGCCAGCAGTCTACAGGGGGCGGGAGACACCCAGTAC. The chain employs TRBV26 and TRBJ2-5; 9 bases align to TRBD1. Read data end 1 residue before the CDR3 end; the end is taken from the germline J gene. V was clipped by 3 bases and J by 5 bases; unmatched bases: 3. This CDR3 is 14 amino acids long. CDR1 and CDR2 from the germline V gene are KGHPV and FQNQEV (reference sequence).

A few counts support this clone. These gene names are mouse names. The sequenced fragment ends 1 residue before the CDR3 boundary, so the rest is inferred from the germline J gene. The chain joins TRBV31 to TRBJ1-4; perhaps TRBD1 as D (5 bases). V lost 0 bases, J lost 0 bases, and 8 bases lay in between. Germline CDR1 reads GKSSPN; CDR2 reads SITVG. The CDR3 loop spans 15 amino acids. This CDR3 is CAWSLDSISNERLFF. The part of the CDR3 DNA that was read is TGTGCCTGGAGTCTCGACAGCATTTCCAACGAAAGATTATTT. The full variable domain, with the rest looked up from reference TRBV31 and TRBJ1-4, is AQTIHQWPVAEIKAVGSPLSLGCTIKGKSSPNLYWYWQATGGTLQQLFYSITVGQVESVVQLNLSASRPKDDQFILSTEKLLLSHSGFYLCAWSLDSISNERLFFGHGTKLSVL.

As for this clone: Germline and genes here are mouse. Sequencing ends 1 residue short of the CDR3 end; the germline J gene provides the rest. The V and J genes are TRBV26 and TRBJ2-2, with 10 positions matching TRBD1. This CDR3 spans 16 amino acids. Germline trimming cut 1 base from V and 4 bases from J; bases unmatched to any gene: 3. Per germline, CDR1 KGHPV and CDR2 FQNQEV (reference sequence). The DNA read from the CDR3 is TGTGCCAGCAGTCTGTTGACAGGGGGCGGCACCGGGCAGCTCTAC. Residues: CASSLLTGGGTGQLY. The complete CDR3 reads CASSLLTGGGTGQLYF.

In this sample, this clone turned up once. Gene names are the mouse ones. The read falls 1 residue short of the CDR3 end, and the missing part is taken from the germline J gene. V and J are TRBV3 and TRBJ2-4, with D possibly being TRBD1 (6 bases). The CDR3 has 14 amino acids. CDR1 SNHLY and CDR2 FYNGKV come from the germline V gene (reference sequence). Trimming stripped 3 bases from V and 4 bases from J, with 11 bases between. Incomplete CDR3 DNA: TGTGCCAGCAGCTTCACAGGGAAGGAAAACACCTTGTAC. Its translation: CASSFTGKENTLY. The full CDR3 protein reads CASSFTGKENTLYF.

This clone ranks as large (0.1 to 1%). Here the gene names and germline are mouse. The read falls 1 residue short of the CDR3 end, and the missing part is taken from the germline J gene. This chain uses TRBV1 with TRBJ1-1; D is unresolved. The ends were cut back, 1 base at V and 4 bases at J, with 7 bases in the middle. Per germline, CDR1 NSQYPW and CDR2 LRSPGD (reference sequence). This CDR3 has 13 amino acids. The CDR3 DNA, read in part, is TGCACCTGCAGTGCAGGGGAGGGCACAGAAGTCTTC. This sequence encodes CTCSAGEGTEVF. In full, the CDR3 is CTCSAGEGTEVFF.

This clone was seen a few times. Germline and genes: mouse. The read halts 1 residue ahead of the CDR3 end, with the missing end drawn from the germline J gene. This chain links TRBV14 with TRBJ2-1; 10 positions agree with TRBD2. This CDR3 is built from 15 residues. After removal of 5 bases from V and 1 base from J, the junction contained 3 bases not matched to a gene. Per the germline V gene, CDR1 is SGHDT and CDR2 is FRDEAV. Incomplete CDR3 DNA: TGTGCCAGCAGCAACTGGGGGGGAAACTATGCTGAGCAGTTC. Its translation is CASSNWGGNYAEQF. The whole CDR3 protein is CASSNWGGNYAEQFF.

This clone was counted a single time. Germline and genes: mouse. Partial CDR3 DNA: TGTGCCAGCAGTCTGTTCCAGGGGAATTCTGGAAATACGCTCTAT. This translates into CASSLFQGNSGNTLY. The full CDR3 is CASSLFQGNSGNTLYF. The chain is built from TRBV26 and TRBJ1-3; D is perhaps TRBD1 (6 bases). The read finishes 1 residue shy of the CDR3 end, and the germline J gene is used to complete it. V lost 1 base, J lost 0 bases, and 10 bases lay in between. This CDR3 spans 16 amino acids. Germline CDR1 and CDR2: KGHPV and FQNQEV (reference sequence).

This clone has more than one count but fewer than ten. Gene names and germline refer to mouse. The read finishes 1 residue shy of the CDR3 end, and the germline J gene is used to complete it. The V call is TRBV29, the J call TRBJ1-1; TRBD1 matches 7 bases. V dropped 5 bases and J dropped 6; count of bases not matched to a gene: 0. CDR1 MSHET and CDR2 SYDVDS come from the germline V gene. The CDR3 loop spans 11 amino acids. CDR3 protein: CASSDRAEVFF. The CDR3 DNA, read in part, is TGTGCTAGCAGTGACAGGGCAGAAGTCTTC.

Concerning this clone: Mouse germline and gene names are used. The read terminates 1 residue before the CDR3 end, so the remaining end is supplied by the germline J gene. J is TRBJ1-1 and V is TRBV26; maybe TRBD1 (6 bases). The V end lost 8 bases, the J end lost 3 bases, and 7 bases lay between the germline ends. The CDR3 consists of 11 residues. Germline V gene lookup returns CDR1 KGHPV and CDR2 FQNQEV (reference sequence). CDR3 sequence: CASSGDTEVFF. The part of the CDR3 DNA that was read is TGTGCCAGCTCAGGGGACACAGAAGTCTTC.

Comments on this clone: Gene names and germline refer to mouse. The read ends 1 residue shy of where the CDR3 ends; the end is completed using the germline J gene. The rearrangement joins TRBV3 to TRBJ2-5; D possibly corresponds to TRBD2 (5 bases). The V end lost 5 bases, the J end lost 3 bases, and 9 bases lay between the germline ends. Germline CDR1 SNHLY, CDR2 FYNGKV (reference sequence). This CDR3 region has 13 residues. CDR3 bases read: TGTGCCAGCAGCCTGACTGCGCAAGACACCCAGTAC. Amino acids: CASSLTAQDTQY. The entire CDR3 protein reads CASSLTAQDTQYF. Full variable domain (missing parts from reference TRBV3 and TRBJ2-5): GPKVLQIPSHQIIDMGQMVTLNCDPVSNHLYFYWYKQILGQQMEFLVNFYNGKVMEKSKLFKDQFSVERPDGSYFTLKIQPTALEDSAVYFCASSLTAQDTQYFGPGTRLLVL.

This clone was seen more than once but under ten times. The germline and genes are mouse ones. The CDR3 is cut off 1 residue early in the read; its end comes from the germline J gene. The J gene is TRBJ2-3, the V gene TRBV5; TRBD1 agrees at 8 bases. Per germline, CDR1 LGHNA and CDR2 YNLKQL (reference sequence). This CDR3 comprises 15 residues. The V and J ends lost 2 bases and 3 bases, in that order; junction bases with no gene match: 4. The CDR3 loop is CASSQQGAGAETLYF. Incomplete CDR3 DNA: TGTGCCAGCAGCCAACAGGGGGCCGGGGCAGAAACGCTGTAT.

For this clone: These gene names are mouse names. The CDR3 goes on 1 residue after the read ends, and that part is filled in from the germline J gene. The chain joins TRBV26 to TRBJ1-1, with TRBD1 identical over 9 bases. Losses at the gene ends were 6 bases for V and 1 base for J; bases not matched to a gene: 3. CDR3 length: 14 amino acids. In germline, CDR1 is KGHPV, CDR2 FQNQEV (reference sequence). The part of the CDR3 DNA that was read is TGTGCCAGCAGCTGGGACAGGGCGAACACAGAAGTCTTC. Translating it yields CASSWDRANTEVF. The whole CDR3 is CASSWDRANTEVFF.

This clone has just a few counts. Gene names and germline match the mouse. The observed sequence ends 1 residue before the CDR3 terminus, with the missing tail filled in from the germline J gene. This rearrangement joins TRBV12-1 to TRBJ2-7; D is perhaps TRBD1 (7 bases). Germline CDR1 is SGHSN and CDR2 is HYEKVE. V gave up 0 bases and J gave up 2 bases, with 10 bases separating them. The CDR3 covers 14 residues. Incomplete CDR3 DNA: TGTGCCAGCTCTCTCGGAGGGGGCCCCTATGAACAGTAC. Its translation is CASSLGGGPYEQY. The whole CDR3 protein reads CASSLGGGPYEQYF.

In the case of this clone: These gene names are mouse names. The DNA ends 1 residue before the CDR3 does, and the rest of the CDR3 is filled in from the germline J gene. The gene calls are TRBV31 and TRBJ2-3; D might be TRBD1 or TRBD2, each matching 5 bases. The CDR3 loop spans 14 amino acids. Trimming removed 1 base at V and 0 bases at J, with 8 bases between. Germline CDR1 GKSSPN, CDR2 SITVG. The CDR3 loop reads CAWSRGRSAETLYF. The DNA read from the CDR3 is TGTGCCTGGAGTCGGGGGAGGAGTGCAGAAACGCTGTAT.

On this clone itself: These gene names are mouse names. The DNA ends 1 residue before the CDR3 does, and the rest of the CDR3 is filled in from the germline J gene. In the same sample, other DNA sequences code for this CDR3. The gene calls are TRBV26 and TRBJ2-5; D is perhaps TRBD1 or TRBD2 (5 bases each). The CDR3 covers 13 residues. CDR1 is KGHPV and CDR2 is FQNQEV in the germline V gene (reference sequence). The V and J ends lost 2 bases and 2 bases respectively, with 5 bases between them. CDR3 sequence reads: CASSLGAQDTQYF. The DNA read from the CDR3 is TGTGCCAGCAGTCTGGGGGCCCAAGACACCCAGTAC.

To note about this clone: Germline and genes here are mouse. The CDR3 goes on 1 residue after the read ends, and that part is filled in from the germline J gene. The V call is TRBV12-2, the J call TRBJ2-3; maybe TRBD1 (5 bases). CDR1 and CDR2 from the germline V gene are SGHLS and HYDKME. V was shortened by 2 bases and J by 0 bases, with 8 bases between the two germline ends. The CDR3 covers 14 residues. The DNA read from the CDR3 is TGTGCCAGCTCTCCCCAGGGTAGTGCAGAAACGCTGTAT. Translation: CASSPQGSAETLY. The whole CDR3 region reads CASSPQGSAETLYF.

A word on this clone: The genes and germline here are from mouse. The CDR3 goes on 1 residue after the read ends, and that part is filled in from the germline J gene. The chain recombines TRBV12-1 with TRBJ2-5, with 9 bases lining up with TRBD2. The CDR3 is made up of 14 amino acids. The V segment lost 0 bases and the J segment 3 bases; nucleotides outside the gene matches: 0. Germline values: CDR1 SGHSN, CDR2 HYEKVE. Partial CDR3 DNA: TGTGCCAGCTCTCTCCTGGGGGGGCAAGACACCCAGTAC. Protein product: CASSLLGGQDTQY. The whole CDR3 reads CASSLLGGQDTQYF. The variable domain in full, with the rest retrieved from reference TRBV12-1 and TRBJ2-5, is DSGVVQSPRHIIKEKGGRSVLTCIPISGHSNVVWYQQTLGKELKFLIQHYEKVERDKGFLPSRFSVQQFDDYHSEMNMSALELEDSAMYFCASSLLGGQDTQYFGPGTRLLVL.

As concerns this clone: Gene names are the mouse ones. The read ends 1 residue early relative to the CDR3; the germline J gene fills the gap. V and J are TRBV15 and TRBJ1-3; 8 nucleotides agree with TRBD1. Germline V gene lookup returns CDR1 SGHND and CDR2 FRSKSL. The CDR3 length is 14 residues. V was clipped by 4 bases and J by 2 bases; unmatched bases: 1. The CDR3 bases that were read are TGTGCCAGCAGTTCGGACAGGGCTGGAAATACGCTCTAT. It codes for CASSSDRAGNTLY. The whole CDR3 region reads CASSSDRAGNTLYF.

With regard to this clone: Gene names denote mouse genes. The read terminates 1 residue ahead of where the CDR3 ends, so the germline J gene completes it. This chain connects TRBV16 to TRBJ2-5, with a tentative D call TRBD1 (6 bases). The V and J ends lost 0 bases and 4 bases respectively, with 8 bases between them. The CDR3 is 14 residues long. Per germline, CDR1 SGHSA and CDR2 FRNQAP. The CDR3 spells CASSLDGTKDTQYF. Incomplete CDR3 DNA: TGTGCAAGCAGCTTAGACGGGACAAAAGACACCCAGTAC.

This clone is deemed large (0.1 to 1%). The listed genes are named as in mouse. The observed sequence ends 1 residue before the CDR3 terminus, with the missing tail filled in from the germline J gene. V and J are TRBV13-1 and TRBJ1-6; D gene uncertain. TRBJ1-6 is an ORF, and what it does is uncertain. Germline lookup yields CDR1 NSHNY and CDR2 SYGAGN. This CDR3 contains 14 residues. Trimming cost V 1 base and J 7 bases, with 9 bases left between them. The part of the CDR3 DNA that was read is TGTGCCAGCAGTGATTCGGGGAGGAATTCGCCCCTCTAC. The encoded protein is CASSDSGRNSPLY. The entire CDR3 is CASSDSGRNSPLYF.

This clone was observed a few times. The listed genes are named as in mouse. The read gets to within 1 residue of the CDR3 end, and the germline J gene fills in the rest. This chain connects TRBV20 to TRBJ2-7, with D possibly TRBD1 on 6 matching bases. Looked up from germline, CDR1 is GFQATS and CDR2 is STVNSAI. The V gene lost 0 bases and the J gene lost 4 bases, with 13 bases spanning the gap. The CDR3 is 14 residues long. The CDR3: CGARDPAGTYEQYF. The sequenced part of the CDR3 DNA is TGTGGTGCTAGGGATCCGGCAGGGACATATGAACAGTAC.